Listed below are T cell receptor beta chains from one sample, sequenced in a study of OX40 agonist ivuxolimab in advanced cancers. Clones were sequenced by immunoSEQ multiplex PCR, and TCRdb holds only the in-frame ones, with some missing. The table records some 150,000 clones, 90% of them present only once. The sample in question was CD4+ or CD8+ T cells sorted from blood, obtained in a trial of the OX40 agonist ivuxolimab. The receptors stem from an adult with an advanced solid tumor such as melanoma, head and neck, liver or kidney cancer. Each CDR3 is given with its conserved first and last residue. The order of the fields is D gene, clone size, V gene, J gene, CDR3 DNA, CDR3 protein. D genes are given only for firm matches. Only some rows state a clone size, as once, few, many or a class for expanded clones.

d_gene: TRBD1
abundance: -
v_gene: TRBV28
j_gene: TRBJ1-3
CDR3nt: TGTGCCAGCAGGAGCCCGGGACAGGGAAAGTTAGGAAACACCATATATTTT
CDR3aa: CASRSPGQGKLGNTIYF

d_gene: -
abundance: -
v_gene: TRBV30
j_gene: TRBJ1-1
CDR3nt: TGTGCCTGGAGCGGAGAGAACACTGAAGCTTTCTTT
CDR3aa: CAWSGENTEAFF

d_gene: -
abundance: few
v_gene: TRBV28
j_gene: TRBJ2-7
CDR3nt: TGTGCCAGCAGCCCCTCCTTATCCTACGAGCAGTACTTC
CDR3aa: CASSPSLSYEQYF

d_gene: -
abundance: -
v_gene: TRBV11-2
j_gene: TRBJ1-1
CDR3nt: TGTGCCAGCAGCGAAGGCAGTCTGAACACTGAAGCTTTCTTT
CDR3aa: CASSEGSLNTEAFF

d_gene: -
abundance: -
v_gene: TRBV9
j_gene: TRBJ1-4
CDR3nt: TGTGCCAGCAGCGTAGCTGGACCGAATGAAAAACTGTTTTTT
CDR3aa: CASSVAGPNEKLFF

d_gene: -
abundance: -
v_gene: TRBV19
j_gene: TRBJ1-1
CDR3nt: TGTGCCAGTAGTATTATGGACAGTGGGGAAGCTTTCTTT
CDR3aa: CASSIMDSGEAFF

d_gene: TRBD1
abundance: -
v_gene: TRBV10-3
j_gene: TRBJ1-2
CDR3nt: TGTGCCATCAGTGTTACAGGGGAGAGCTATGGCTACACCTTC
CDR3aa: CAISVTGESYGYTF

d_gene: -
abundance: -
v_gene: TRBV18
j_gene: TRBJ2-1
CDR3nt: TGTGCCAGCTCACCACAGGGGTCCTACAATGAGCAGTTCTTC
CDR3aa: CASSPQGSYNEQFF

d_gene: -
abundance: -
v_gene: TRBV28
j_gene: TRBJ1-2
CDR3nt: TGTGCCAGCAGTTCCCGCCGCTATGGCTACACCTTC
CDR3aa: CASSSRRYGYTF

d_gene: TRBD2
abundance: -
v_gene: TRBV27
j_gene: TRBJ2-1
CDR3nt: TGTGCCAGCACCCTCGGACTAGCGGGAGGGGGACGGACGGGTGAGCAGTTCTTC
CDR3aa: CASTLGLAGGGRTGEQFF

d_gene: TRBD1
abundance: -
v_gene: TRBV5-1
j_gene: TRBJ2-7
CDR3nt: TGCGCCAGCAGCTTGGACCACAGGGGGTCATACGAGCAGTACTTC
CDR3aa: CASSLDHRGSYEQYF

d_gene: TRBD2
abundance: -
v_gene: TRBV25-1
j_gene: TRBJ2-7
CDR3nt: TGTGCCAGCAGAAGGGTTACGGGAGGCATATACGAGCAGTACTTC
CDR3aa: CASRRVTGGIYEQYF

d_gene: -
abundance: -
v_gene: TRBV6-1
j_gene: TRBJ2-5
CDR3nt: TGTGCCAGCAGTGAAGTAGCACGAGAGACCCAGTACTTC
CDR3aa: CASSEVARETQYF

d_gene: -
abundance: once
v_gene: TRBV5-1
j_gene: TRBJ2-3
CDR3nt: TGCGCCAGCAGCCCGGCCCCCGCCCTCTCAGATACGCAGTATTTT
CDR3aa: CASSPAPALSDTQYF

d_gene: TRBD1
abundance: -
v_gene: TRBV6-1
j_gene: TRBJ2-7
CDR3nt: TGTGCCAGCAGTGAAGGGCAGGGGGCTAGCTACGAGCAGTACTTC
CDR3aa: CASSEGQGASYEQYF

d_gene: -
abundance: -
v_gene: TRBV28
j_gene: TRBJ1-2
CDR3nt: TGTGCCAGCAGTTTGCGGCAATATGGCTACACCTTC
CDR3aa: CASSLRQYGYTF

d_gene: -
abundance: -
v_gene: TRBV4-2
j_gene: TRBJ1-5
CDR3nt: TGTGCCAGCAGCCAAGATTCGACACTAAAGTGGCCCCAGCATTTT
CDR3aa: CASSQDSTLKWPQHF

d_gene: TRBD1
abundance: -
v_gene: TRBV19
j_gene: TRBJ2-1
CDR3nt: TGTGCCAGTAGTATTGATCGAGACAGGGGTTACAATGAGCAGTTCTTC
CDR3aa: CASSIDRDRGYNEQFF

d_gene: -
abundance: few
v_gene: TRBV18
j_gene: TRBJ1-1
CDR3nt: TGTGCCAGCTCACCTCGGGGCCATAGGGACACTGAAGCTTTCTTT
CDR3aa: CASSPRGHRDTEAFF

d_gene: -
abundance: -
v_gene: TRBV2
j_gene: TRBJ2-3
CDR3nt: TGTGCCAGCAGTGAGGATGGCCCAACAAGCACAGATACGCAGTATTTT
CDR3aa: CASSEDGPTSTDTQYF

d_gene: TRBD2
abundance: -
v_gene: TRBV19
j_gene: TRBJ2-1
CDR3nt: TGTGCCAGTAGTGGCGGGAGTTTGGGTCACAATGAGCAGTTCTTC
CDR3aa: CASSGGSLGHNEQFF

d_gene: TRBD1
abundance: few
v_gene: TRBV5-1
j_gene: TRBJ1-4
CDR3nt: TGCGCCAGCAGCCGGACGGGGACAGTATTTAATGAAAAACTGTTTTTT
CDR3aa: CASSRTGTVFNEKLFF

d_gene: TRBD1
abundance: -
v_gene: TRBV19
j_gene: TRBJ1-1
CDR3nt: TGTGCCAGTATCGGACAGGGTTCGATGGCTGAAGCTTTCTTT
CDR3aa: CASIGQGSMAEAFF

d_gene: TRBD1
abundance: -
v_gene: TRBV7-9
j_gene: TRBJ2-7
CDR3nt: TGTGCCAGCAGCGTGACAGGGATCCCCTACGAGCAGTACTTC
CDR3aa: CASSVTGIPYEQYF

d_gene: -
abundance: -
v_gene: TRBV10-1
j_gene: TRBJ1-2
CDR3nt: TGCGCCAGCAGTGATACAGCTAACTATGGCTACACCTTC
CDR3aa: CASSDTANYGYTF

d_gene: -
abundance: -
v_gene: TRBV7-8
j_gene: TRBJ1-2
CDR3nt: TGTGCCAGCAGCTTAAGGCAGCCCGGTAATGCTGGCTACACCTTC
CDR3aa: CASSLRQPGNAGYTF

d_gene: TRBD2
abundance: -
v_gene: TRBV12-5
j_gene: TRBJ2-1
CDR3nt: TGTGCTAGTGGTTTGGGACTAGCGGGAGTAGACAATGAGCAGTTCTTC
CDR3aa: CASGLGLAGVDNEQFF

d_gene: TRBD2
abundance: -
v_gene: TRBV4-2
j_gene: TRBJ2-7
CDR3nt: TGTGCCAGCAGCCAGGGATCGACTAGCGGGAACTACGAGCAGTACTTC
CDR3aa: CASSQGSTSGNYEQYF

d_gene: -
abundance: once
v_gene: TRBV27
j_gene: TRBJ1-1
CDR3nt: TGTGCCAGCAGTTTAAGGCCGGGGAAGGCAGCTTTCTTT
CDR3aa: CASSLRPGKAAFF

d_gene: -
abundance: -
v_gene: TRBV7-2
j_gene: TRBJ2-1
CDR3nt: TGTGCCAGCAGCTTTCCCGGTAAGGCCCTTGGGACCTACAATGAGCAGTTCTTC
CDR3aa: CASSFPGKALGTYNEQFF

d_gene: TRBD2
abundance: -
v_gene: TRBV5-4
j_gene: TRBJ2-3
CDR3nt: TGTGCCAGCAGCTTGGGGGCTAGCGGGGACACAGATACGCAGTATTTT
CDR3aa: CASSLGASGDTDTQYF

d_gene: -
abundance: -
v_gene: TRBV18
j_gene: TRBJ1-4
CDR3nt: TGTGCCAGCTCCCCCGCACCGGGGCCCGTCGAAAAACTGTTTTTT
CDR3aa: CASSPAPGPVEKLFF

d_gene: -
abundance: -
v_gene: TRBV6-6
j_gene: TRBJ2-7
CDR3nt: TGTGCCAGCAGTGCCGCCCTGACAGCCTCCTACGAGCAGTACTTC
CDR3aa: CASSAALTASYEQYF

d_gene: -
abundance: -
v_gene: TRBV19
j_gene: TRBJ1-3
CDR3nt: TGTGCCAGTAGTATAGAGGCGAGACCCCACTCTGGAAACACCATATATTTT
CDR3aa: CASSIEARPHSGNTIYF

d_gene: -
abundance: -
v_gene: TRBV6-1
j_gene: TRBJ1-2
CDR3nt: TGTGCCAGCAGCCAACCAGGTTGGAGGGAAGATGGCTACACCTTC
CDR3aa: CASSQPGWREDGYTF

d_gene: -
abundance: few
v_gene: TRBV19
j_gene: TRBJ1-2
CDR3nt: TGTGCCAGTAGTTTCACCCCCGAGGGCTCGGGTGGCTACACCTTC
CDR3aa: CASSFTPEGSGGYTF

d_gene: -
abundance: -
v_gene: TRBV5-4
j_gene: TRBJ1-2
CDR3nt: TGTGCCAGCAGCTTGGCCTCTGGGGGCGGCCTCACTAACTATGGCTACACCTTC
CDR3aa: CASSLASGGGLTNYGYTF

d_gene: TRBD1
abundance: -
v_gene: TRBV6-6
j_gene: TRBJ1-1
CDR3nt: TGTGCCAGCAGTCAAGGGACAGGGGGCCTTGAAGCTTTCTTT
CDR3aa: CASSQGTGGLEAFF

d_gene: -
abundance: -
v_gene: TRBV2
j_gene: TRBJ2-3
CDR3nt: TGTGCCAGCAGGTCCCGGGGCAACACAGATACGCAGTATTTT
CDR3aa: CASRSRGNTDTQYF

d_gene: -
abundance: -
v_gene: TRBV28
j_gene: TRBJ2-7
CDR3nt: TGTGCCAGCAGTTTAGGGGGCCCCCAGTCCTACGAGCAGTACTTC
CDR3aa: CASSLGGPQSYEQYF

d_gene: TRBD2
abundance: -
v_gene: TRBV25-1
j_gene: TRBJ2-1
CDR3nt: TGTGCCAGCAGACCACCGGGACTAGACTGGTACAATGAGCAGTTCTTC
CDR3aa: CASRPPGLDWYNEQFF

d_gene: TRBD2
abundance: -
v_gene: TRBV19
j_gene: TRBJ2-3
CDR3nt: TGTGCCAGTACCCCAGATCAGCTAGCGGGAGGACCAGATACGCAGTATTTT
CDR3aa: CASTPDQLAGGPDTQYF

d_gene: TRBD1
abundance: -
v_gene: TRBV5-1
j_gene: TRBJ2-7
CDR3nt: TGCGCCAGCAGCTTGCCGGGACAGTCCACAATCTACGAGCAGTACTTC
CDR3aa: CASSLPGQSTIYEQYF

d_gene: -
abundance: -
v_gene: TRBV27
j_gene: TRBJ2-1
CDR3nt: TGTGCCAGCAGTTTATCTACCCCCTACAATGAGCAGTTCTTC
CDR3aa: CASSLSTPYNEQFF

d_gene: -
abundance: once
v_gene: TRBV28
j_gene: TRBJ1-2
CDR3nt: TGTGCCAGCAGTTTATCGGGCAGGGCCGCCCCCCTCTATGGCTACACCTTC
CDR3aa: CASSLSGRAAPLYGYTF

d_gene: TRBD2
abundance: few
v_gene: TRBV29-1
j_gene: TRBJ2-5
CDR3nt: TGCAGCGTTCAACCGTCTAGCGGGAGGAGGGTGGAGACCCAGTACTTC
CDR3aa: CSVQPSSGRRVETQYF

d_gene: -
abundance: -
v_gene: TRBV19
j_gene: TRBJ2-6
CDR3nt: TGTGCCAGTACCCCAAAAACAGTGACTGGGGCCAACGTCCTGACTTTC
CDR3aa: CASTPKTVTGANVLTF

d_gene: TRBD1
abundance: -
v_gene: TRBV18
j_gene: TRBJ2-3
CDR3nt: TGTGCCAGCTCACGGGGACAGATAGATACGCAGTATTTT
CDR3aa: CASSRGQIDTQYF

d_gene: -
abundance: -
v_gene: TRBV10-1
j_gene: TRBJ2-2
CDR3nt: TGCGCCAGCAGATCAGGGGACGACACCGGGGAGCTGTTTTTT
CDR3aa: CASRSGDDTGELFF

d_gene: -
abundance: -
v_gene: TRBV7-8
j_gene: TRBJ2-5
CDR3nt: TGTGCCAGCAGCTTAGCGATTCAGGGTATAGAGACCCAGTACTTC
CDR3aa: CASSLAIQGIETQYF

d_gene: -
abundance: -
v_gene: TRBV11-2
j_gene: TRBJ2-7
CDR3nt: TGTGCCAGCAGCCCCACCTCGGGAACCTACGAGCAGTACTTC
CDR3aa: CASSPTSGTYEQYF

d_gene: TRBD1
abundance: -
v_gene: TRBV5-1
j_gene: TRBJ1-4
CDR3nt: TGCGCCAGCAGCTCTCTATGGACAGGGGGTGATGAAAAACTGTTTTTT
CDR3aa: CASSSLWTGGDEKLFF

d_gene: -
abundance: -
v_gene: TRBV15
j_gene: TRBJ1-1
CDR3nt: TGTGCCACCAGCAGAGCGAGAGGGAACACTGAAGCTTTCTTT
CDR3aa: CATSRARGNTEAFF

d_gene: TRBD2
abundance: -
v_gene: TRBV9
j_gene: TRBJ2-7
CDR3nt: TGTGCCAGCAGCGATTGGGGGACTAGCTCAGTCTACGAGCAGTACTTC
CDR3aa: CASSDWGTSSVYEQYF

d_gene: TRBD2
abundance: -
v_gene: TRBV5-1
j_gene: TRBJ2-2
CDR3nt: TGCGCCAGCAGCCCTAGCGGGAGTAACACCGGGGAGCTGTTTTTT
CDR3aa: CASSPSGSNTGELFF

d_gene: TRBD2
abundance: once
v_gene: TRBV29-1
j_gene: TRBJ2-1
CDR3nt: TGCAGCGCCCGGACTAGCGGGAATATTCGGGTAGAGCAGTTCTTC
CDR3aa: CSARTSGNIRVEQFF

d_gene: -
abundance: -
v_gene: TRBV6-5
j_gene: TRBJ2-5
CDR3nt: TGTGCCAGCAGCCACCGACGGAGAGAAGAGACCCAGTACTTC
CDR3aa: CASSHRRREETQYF

d_gene: TRBD2
abundance: -
v_gene: TRBV11-2
j_gene: TRBJ2-3
CDR3nt: TGTGCCAGCAGCCTAGAGGAAGCGGGAGCTTTAGATACGCAGTATTTT
CDR3aa: CASSLEEAGALDTQYF

d_gene: -
abundance: -
v_gene: TRBV7-9
j_gene: TRBJ1-1
CDR3nt: TGTGCCAGCAGCTTATTGAGGGCCGCCGGTGAAGCTTTCTTT
CDR3aa: CASSLLRAAGEAFF